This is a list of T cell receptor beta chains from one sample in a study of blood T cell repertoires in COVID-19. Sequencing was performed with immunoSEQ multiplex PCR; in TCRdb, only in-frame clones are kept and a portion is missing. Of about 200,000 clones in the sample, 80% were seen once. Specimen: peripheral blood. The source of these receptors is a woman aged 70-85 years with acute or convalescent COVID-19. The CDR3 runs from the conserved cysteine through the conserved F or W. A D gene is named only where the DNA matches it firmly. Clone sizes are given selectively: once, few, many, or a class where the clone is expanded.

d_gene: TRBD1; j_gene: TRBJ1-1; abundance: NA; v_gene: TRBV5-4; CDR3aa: CASSDPGTEGAEAFF; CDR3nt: TGTGCCAGCAGCGATCCCGGGACAGAGGGGGCTGAAGCTTTCTTT
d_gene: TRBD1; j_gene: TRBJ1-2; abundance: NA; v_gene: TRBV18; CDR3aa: CASSPDRGDYGYTF; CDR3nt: TGTGCCAGCTCACCAGACAGGGGGGACTATGGCTACACCTTC
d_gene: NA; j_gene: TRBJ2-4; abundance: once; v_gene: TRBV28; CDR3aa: CASSLGTRGNIQYF; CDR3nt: TGTGCCAGCAGTTTGGGGACAAGAGGAAACATTCAGTACTTC
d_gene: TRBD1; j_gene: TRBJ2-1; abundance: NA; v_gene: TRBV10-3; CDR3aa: CAISDPQQGASYNEQFF; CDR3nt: TGTGCCATCAGTGACCCCCAGCAGGGGGCCTCCTACAATGAGCAGTTCTTC
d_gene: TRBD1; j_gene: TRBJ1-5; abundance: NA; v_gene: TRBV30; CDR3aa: CAWSRGDRDSNQPQHF; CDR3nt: TGTGCCTGGAGTCGTGGGGACAGGGATAGCAATCAGCCCCAGCATTTT
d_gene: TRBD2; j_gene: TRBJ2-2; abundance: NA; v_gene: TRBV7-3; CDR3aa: CASSLAGGPGTGELFF; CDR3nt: TGTGCCAGCAGCTTAGCGGGAGGGCCGGGGACCGGGGAGCTGTTTTTT
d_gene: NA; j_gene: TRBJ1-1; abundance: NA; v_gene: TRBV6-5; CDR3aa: CASKTANTEAFF; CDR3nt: TGTGCCAGCAAAACAGCTAACACTGAAGCTTTCTTT
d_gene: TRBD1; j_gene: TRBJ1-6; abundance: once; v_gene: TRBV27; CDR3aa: CASASGTGGYNSPLHF; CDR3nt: TGTGCCAGTGCCTCCGGGACAGGGGGCTATAATTCACCCCTCCACTTT
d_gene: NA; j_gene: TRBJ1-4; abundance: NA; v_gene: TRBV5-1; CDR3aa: CASSLGTIATNEKLFF; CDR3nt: TGCGCCAGCAGCTTGGGGACTATTGCAACTAATGAAAAACTGTTTTTT
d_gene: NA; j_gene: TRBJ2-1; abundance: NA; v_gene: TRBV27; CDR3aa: CASSLYSGRRGDEQFF; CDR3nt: TGTGCCAGCAGTTTATATTCCGGGAGACGAGGCGATGAGCAGTTCTTC
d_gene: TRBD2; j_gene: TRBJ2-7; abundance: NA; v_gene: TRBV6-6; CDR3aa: CASSSLAGGSYEQYF; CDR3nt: TGTGCCAGCAGTTCTCTAGCGGGAGGTTCCTACGAGCAGTACTTC
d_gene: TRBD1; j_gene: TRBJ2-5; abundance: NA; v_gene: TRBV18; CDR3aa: CASSPDRREETQYF; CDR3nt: TGTGCCAGCTCCCCGGACAGGAGAGAAGAGACCCAGTACTTC
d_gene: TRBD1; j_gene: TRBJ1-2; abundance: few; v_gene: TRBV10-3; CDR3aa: CAISVGTGNYGYTF; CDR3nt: TGTGCCATCAGTGTTGGGACAGGGAACTATGGCTACACCTTC
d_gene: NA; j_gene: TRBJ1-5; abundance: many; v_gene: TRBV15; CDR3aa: CATSPRPTRREPQHF; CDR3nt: TGTGCCACCAGCCCCCGGCCGACCCGGAGGGAGCCCCAGCATTTT
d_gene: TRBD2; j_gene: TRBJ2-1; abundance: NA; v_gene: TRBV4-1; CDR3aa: CASSLGLAGEQFF; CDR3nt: TGCGCCAGCAGCCTTGGACTAGCCGGTGAGCAGTTCTTC
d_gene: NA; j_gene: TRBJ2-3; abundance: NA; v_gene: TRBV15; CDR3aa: CATSSQRLVSDTQYF; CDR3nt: TGTGCCACCAGCTCCCAAAGGCTAGTGTCAGATACGCAGTATTTT
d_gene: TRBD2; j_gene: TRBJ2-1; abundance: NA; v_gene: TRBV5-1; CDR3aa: CASSPGGSYNEQFF; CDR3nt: TGCGCCAGCTCCCCGGGAGGCTCCTACAATGAGCAGTTCTTC
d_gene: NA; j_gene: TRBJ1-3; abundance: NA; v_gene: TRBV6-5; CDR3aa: CASSASMIGNTIYF; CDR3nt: TGTGCCAGCAGCGCCTCTATGATCGGAAACACCATATATTTT
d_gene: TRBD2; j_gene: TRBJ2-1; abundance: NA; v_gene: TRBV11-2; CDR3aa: CASSPNSGNSHEQFF; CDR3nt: TGTGCCAGCAGCCCGAATAGCGGGAATTCCCATGAGCAGTTCTTC
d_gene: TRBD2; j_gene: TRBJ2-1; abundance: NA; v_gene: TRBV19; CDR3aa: CARPTSGSRINEQFF; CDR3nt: TGTGCCAGACCGACTAGCGGGAGCCGTATCAATGAGCAGTTCTTC
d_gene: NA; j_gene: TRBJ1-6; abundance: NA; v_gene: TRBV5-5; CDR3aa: CASSLGSSYNSPLHF; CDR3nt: TGTGCCAGCAGCCTGGGGAGCTCCTATAATTCACCCCTCCACTTT
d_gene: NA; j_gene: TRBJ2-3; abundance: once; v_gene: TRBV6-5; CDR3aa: CASSYSGVGTDTQYF; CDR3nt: TGTGCCAGCAGTTACTCAGGGGTAGGGACAGATACGCAGTATTTT
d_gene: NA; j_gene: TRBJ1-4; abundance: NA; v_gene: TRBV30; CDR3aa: CAWSVRRAEKLFF; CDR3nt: TGTGCCTGGAGTGTACGCAGGGCTGAAAAACTGTTTTTT
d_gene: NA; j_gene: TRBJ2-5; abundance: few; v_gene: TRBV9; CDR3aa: CASSASYQETQYF; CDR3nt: TGTGCCAGCAGCGCTAGCTACCAAGAGACCCAGTACTTC
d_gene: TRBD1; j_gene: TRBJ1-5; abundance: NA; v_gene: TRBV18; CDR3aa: CASSAGTGGGQPQHF; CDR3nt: TGTGCCAGCTCAGCCGGGACAGGAGGGGGTCAGCCCCAGCATTTT
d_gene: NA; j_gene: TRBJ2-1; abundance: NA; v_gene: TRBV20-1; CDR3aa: CSASGGGGSSYNEQFF; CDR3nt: TGCAGTGCTAGTGGGGGCGGCGGGAGCTCCTACAATGAGCAGTTCTTC
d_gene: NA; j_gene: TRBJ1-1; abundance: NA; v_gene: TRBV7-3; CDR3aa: CASSDRTRDGNTEAFF; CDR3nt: TGTGCCAGCAGCGATCGGACCAGGGATGGGAACACTGAAGCTTTCTTT
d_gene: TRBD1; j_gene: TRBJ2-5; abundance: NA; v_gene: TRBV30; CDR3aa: CAWRGQGSGETQYF; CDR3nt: TGTGCCTGGAGGGGACAGGGTTCAGGAGAGACCCAGTACTTC
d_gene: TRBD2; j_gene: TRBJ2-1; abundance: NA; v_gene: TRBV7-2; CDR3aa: CASSLMRGDNEQFF; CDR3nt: TGTGCCAGCAGCTTAATGCGGGGGGACAATGAGCAGTTCTTC
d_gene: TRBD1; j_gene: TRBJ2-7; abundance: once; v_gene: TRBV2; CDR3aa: CASSGTGYFYEQYF; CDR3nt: TGTGCCAGCTCCGGGACAGGGTATTTTTACGAGCAGTACTTC
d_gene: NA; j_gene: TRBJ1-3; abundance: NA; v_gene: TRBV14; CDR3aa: CASSQDIRNTIYF; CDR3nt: TGTGCCAGCAGCCAAGACATCCGAAACACCATATATTTT
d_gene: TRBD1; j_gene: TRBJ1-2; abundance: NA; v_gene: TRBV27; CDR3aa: CASSSFDRDLDGYTF; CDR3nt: TGTGCCAGCAGTTCCTTCGACAGGGACCTCGATGGCTACACCTTC
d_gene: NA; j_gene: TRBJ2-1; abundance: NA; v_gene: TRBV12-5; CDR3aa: CASGFSGRNEQFF; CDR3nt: TGTGCTAGTGGTTTTTCAGGCAGGAATGAGCAGTTCTTC
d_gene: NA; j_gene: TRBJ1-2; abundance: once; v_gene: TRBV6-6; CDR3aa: CASRMTGQDYGYTF; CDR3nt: TGTGCCAGCAGGATGACAGGCCAAGACTATGGCTACACCTTC
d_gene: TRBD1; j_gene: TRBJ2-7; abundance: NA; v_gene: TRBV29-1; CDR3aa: CSATGGLLSYEQYF; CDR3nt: TGCAGCGCGACAGGGGGCCTCCTCTCCTACGAGCAGTACTTC
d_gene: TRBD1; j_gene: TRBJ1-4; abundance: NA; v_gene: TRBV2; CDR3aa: CASSRGQGRHELFF; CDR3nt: TGTGCCAGCAGTCGTGGACAGGGGAGACACGAACTGTTTTTT
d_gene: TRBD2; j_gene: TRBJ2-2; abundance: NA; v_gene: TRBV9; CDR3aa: CASSVAQAGLNTGELFF; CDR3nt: TGTGCCAGCAGCGTAGCTCAAGCGGGATTGAACACCGGGGAGCTGTTTTTT
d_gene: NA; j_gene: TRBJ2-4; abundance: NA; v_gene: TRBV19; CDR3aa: CASSIATRQGLGIQYF; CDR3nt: TGTGCCAGTAGTATAGCCACGAGGCAGGGCCTGGGCATTCAGTACTTC
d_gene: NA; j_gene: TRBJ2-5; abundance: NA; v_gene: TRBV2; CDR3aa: CASSVLVQETQYF; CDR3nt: TGTGCCAGCAGTGTGCTAGTCCAAGAGACCCAGTACTTC
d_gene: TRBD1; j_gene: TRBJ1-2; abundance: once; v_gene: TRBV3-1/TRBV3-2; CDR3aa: CASSHGTGVHGYTF; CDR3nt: TGTGCCAGCAGCCACGGGACAGGGGTTCATGGCTACACCTTC
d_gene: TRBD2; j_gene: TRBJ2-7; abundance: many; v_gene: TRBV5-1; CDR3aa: CASSGVGTSGPGGYEQYF; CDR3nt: TGCGCCAGCAGCGGCGTTGGGACTAGCGGCCCCGGAGGCTACGAGCAGTACTTC
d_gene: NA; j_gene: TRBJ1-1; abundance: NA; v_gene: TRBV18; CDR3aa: CASSLDRGNTEAFF; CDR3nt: TGTGCCAGCTCATTGGACCGGGGGAACACTGAAGCTTTCTTT
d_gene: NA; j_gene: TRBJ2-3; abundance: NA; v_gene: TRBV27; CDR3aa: CASKLQSTDTQYF; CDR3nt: TGTGCCAGCAAACTGCAAAGCACAGATACGCAGTATTTT
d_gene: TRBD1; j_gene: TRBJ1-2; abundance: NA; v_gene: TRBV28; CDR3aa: CASSTTGRRGGYTF; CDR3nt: TGTGCCAGCAGTACGACAGGGCGCAGGGGCGGCTACACCTTC
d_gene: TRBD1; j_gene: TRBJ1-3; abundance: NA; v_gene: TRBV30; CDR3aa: CAWTPGQSFPLYGNTIYF; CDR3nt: TGTGCCTGGACCCCGGGACAGAGTTTTCCACTCTATGGAAACACCATATATTTT
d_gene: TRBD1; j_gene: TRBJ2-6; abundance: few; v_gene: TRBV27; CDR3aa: CASSRGQGGAGANVLTF; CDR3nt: TGTGCCAGCAGTCGGGGACAGGGGGGCGCTGGGGCCAACGTCCTGACTTTC
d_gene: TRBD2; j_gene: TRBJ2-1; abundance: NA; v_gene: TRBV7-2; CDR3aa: CASRPGLVTNEQFF; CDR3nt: TGTGCCAGCAGACCGGGACTAGTCACCAATGAGCAGTTCTTC
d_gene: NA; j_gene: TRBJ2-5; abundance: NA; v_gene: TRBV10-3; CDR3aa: CAISESRDKETQYF; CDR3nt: TGTGCCATCAGTGAGAGTAGGGACAAAGAGACCCAGTACTTC
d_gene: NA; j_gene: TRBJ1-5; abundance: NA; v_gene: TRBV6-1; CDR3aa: CASSEWGGNQPQHF; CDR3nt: TGTGCCAGCAGTGAATGGGGCGGCAATCAGCCCCAGCATTTT
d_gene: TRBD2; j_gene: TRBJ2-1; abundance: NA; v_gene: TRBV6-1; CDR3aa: CASSEGAGGTLRNEQFF; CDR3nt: TGTGCCAGCAGTGAAGGAGCGGGAGGGACGCTTAGGAATGAGCAGTTCTTC
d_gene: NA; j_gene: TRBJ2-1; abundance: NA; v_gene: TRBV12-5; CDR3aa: CASAIYAVANEQFF; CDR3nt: TGTGCTAGTGCCATATACGCGGTGGCTAATGAGCAGTTCTTC
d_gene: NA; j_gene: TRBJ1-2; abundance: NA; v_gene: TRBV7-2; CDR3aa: CASTQAGNYGYTF; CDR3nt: TGTGCCAGCACCCAGGCTGGGAACTATGGCTACACCTTC
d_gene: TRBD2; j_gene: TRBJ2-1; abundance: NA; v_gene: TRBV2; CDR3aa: CASNQAGGPPVEQFF; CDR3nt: TGTGCCAGCAACCAAGCGGGAGGGCCACCCGTTGAGCAGTTCTTC
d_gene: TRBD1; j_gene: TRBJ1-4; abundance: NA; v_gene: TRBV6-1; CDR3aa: CASSEPGGLHEKLFF; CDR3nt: TGTGCCAGCAGTGAGCCAGGGGGACTGCACGAAAAACTGTTTTTT
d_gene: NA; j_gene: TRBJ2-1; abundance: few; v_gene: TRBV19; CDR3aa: CASSILGSSIHEQFF; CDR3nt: TGTGCCAGTAGTATTCTCGGTAGCTCTATCCATGAGCAGTTCTTC
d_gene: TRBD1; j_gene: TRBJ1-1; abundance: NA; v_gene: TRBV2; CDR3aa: CASSRTGMNTEAFF; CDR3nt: TGTGCCAGCAGTAGGACAGGAATGAACACTGAAGCTTTCTTT
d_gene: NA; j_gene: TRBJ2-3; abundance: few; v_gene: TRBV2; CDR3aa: CASSPGEGDTQYF; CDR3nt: TGTGCCAGCAGTCCAGGGGAAGGAGATACGCAGTATTTT